This T cell receptor beta chain comes out of a study of tumor-infiltrating lymphocytes in oesophageal squamous cell carcinoma. This CDR3 spans 14 amino acids. Germline V gene lookup returns CDR1 MNHGY and CDR2 SVAAGI. TCRdb re-derived calls from the PCR reads in MiXCR, one entry per CDR3 protein. The top ten hold around a third of the sample, which has about 12,000 distinct CDR3 sequences, about 54% seen once. Sequencing was done on a sample of esophageal tumor tissue. The source is a female donor with esophageal squamous cell carcinoma. The rearrangement links TRBV6-9 to TRBJ2-1; 8 bases line up with TRBD1. Near its end, the DNA agrees better with TRBJ2-7, so the J call may be wrong. CDR3 bases: TGTGCCAGCAGTGGACAGGGTACCTCCTACGAGCAGTACTTC. It translates to CASSGQGTSYEQYF.